This T cell receptor beta chain emerged from a study of blood T cell repertoires in COVID-19. Across the whole study: Samples came from the United States, Italy and Spain, spanning acute and convalescent COVID-19.

The assay was immunoSEQ multiplex PCR, and TCRdb's table has in-frame clones only and misses some. The sample includes fewer than 450,000 clones, roughly 86% seen only once; the top ten take more than 5.5%. CDR1 and CDR2 from the germline V gene are LNHDA and SQIVND (reference sequence). Trimming pared 9 bases from V and 3 bases from J, leaving 17 bases between. The CDR3 sequence is 14 residues long. This receptor was taken from a woman aged 70-85 years with COVID-19, enrolled during active disease. Sequencing was carried out using peripheral blood. V gene TRBV19 combines with J gene TRBJ1-2, with D possibly being TRBD1 (6 bases). Here the CDR3 reads CASVTPGGDYGYTF. CDR3 DNA sequence: TGTGCCAGCGTAACCCCGGGGGGCGACTATGGCTACACCTTC.